Each of the 20 T cell receptor beta chains below was sequenced from the same sample in a study of cytomegalovirus exposure and HLA in healthy donors. PCR amplification relied on 60 Vbeta primers (plus 13 Jbeta primers). Clones were read by immunoSEQ multiplex PCR, and TCRdb kept only the in-frame ones, dropping some. The sample has 95,000 to 150,000 clones, around two thirds seen once. The specimen was PBMCs. The origin of the receptors is a woman aged 40 to 55 in good health and CMV-seropositive.

CDR3 residues: CASSFQGRVYGYTF. The CDR3, as DNA: TGTGCCAGCAGTTTTCAGGGGCGGGTCTATGGCTACACCTTC. The rearrangement joins TRBV5-6 to TRBJ1-2; tentatively, D is TRBD1 (6 bases). V was clipped by 5 bases and J by 4 bases, with 15 bases between them. Germline CDR1 reads SGHDT; CDR2 reads YYEEEE. The CDR3 length is 14 residues. Combining the CDR3 with reference TRBV5-6 and TRBJ1-2 gives the whole variable domain DAGVTQSPTHLIKTRGQQVTLRCSPKSGHDTVSWYQQALGQGPQFIFQYYEEEERQRGNFPDRFSGHQFPNYSSELNVNALLLGDSALYLCASSFQGRVYGYTFGSGTRLTVV.

The chain combines TRBV18 with TRBJ1-5; no clear D. V lost 2 bases, J lost 3 bases, and 11 bases lay in between. This CDR3 comprises 15 residues. Germline V gene sequence: CDR1 KGHSH, CDR2 LQKENI. CDR3 coding DNA: TGTGCCAGCTCACCAAACGAGGCAGTCAATCAGCCCCAGCATTTT. Amino acid sequence: CASSPNEAVNQPQHF.

This clone was observed a handful of times. This chain uses TRBV6-1 with TRBJ2-1; D is unresolved. The germline V gene encodes CDR1 MNHNS and CDR2 SASEGT. The V end was cut by 4 bases, the J end by 0 bases, with 16 bases between. CDR3 length: 17 amino acids. Written as DNA, the CDR3 is TGTGCCAGCAGTGTTGCCCCTACCCTGAGCTCCTACAATGAGCAGTTCTTC. Translating it yields CASSVAPTLSSYNEQFF.

The gene calls are TRBV9 and TRBJ1-2; D not resolved. The germline V gene has CDR1 SGDLS and CDR2 YYNGEE. CDR3 length: 14 residues. V shed 4 bases and J shed 4 bases, with 14 bases lying between them. The CDR3: CASSPDGSGYGYTF. The CDR3 DNA follows: TGTGCCAGCAGCCCCGACGGGTCGGGCTATGGCTACACCTTC. The full variable domain, completed using reference TRBV9 and TRBJ1-2, is DSGVTQTPKHLITATGQRVTLRCSPRSGDLSVYWYQQSLDQGLQFLIQYYNGEERAKGNILERFSAQQFPDLHSELNLSSLELGDSALYFCASSPDGSGYGYTFGSGTRLTVV.

This clone has only a few counts. The V gene is TRBV7-8, the J gene TRBJ1-1, with D tentatively TRBD1 (5 bases). Per the germline V gene, CDR1 is SGHVS and CDR2 is FQNEAQ. The CDR3 is made up of 17 amino acids. V dropped 5 bases and J dropped 1 base, with 20 bases sitting between them. DNA of the CDR3: TGTGCCAGCAGCCCCCTCTCTGGGTTCGGACAGAACACTGAAGCTTTCTTT. Its protein is CASSPLSGFGQNTEAFF.

This clone is a singleton in its sample. The chain carries TRBV11-1 and TRBJ2-1; 7 positions match TRBD2. CDR3 length: 16 amino acids. The V segment lost 4 bases and the J segment 4 bases; nucleotides outside the gene matches: 10. Germline CDR1 and CDR2: SGHAT and FQDESV (reference sequence). The CDR3 is CASSSQRGVFYNEQFF. CDR3 sequence (DNA): TGTGCCAGCAGCTCTCAGCGGGGAGTGTTTTACAATGAGCAGTTCTTC. The full variable domain, in which reference TRBV11-1 and TRBJ2-1 provide the parts outside the CDR3, is EAEVAQSPRYKITEKSQAVAFWCDPISGHATLYWYRQILGQGPELLVQFQDESVVDDSQLPKDRFSAERLKGVDSTLKIQPAELGDSAMYLCASSSQRGVFYNEQFFGPGTRLTVL.

CDR3 in amino acids: CASSVTSADTQYF. The CDR3, as DNA: TGTGCCAGCAGCGTAACGAGTGCAGATACGCAGTATTTT. The rearrangement links TRBV9 to TRBJ2-3; no clear D gene. This CDR3 is 13 amino acids long. The ends were cut back, 1 base at V and 4 bases at J, with 7 bases in the middle. CDR1 and CDR2 (germline): SGDLS, YYNGEE.

The V and J genes are TRBV28 and TRBJ1-2, with D possibly TRBD1 on 5 matching bases. The CDR3 consists of 13 residues. Germline assignment: CDR1 MDHEN and CDR2 SYDVKM. The germline V and J ends were trimmed by 8 bases and 6 bases, with 16 bases remaining between them. The CDR3 loop is CASSRTSANGYTF. CDR3 nucleotide sequence: TGTGCCAGCTCCCGGACAAGCGCTAATGGCTACACCTTC.

The chain links TRBV19 to TRBJ2-5, with 7 bases that match TRBD1. CDR3 length: 12 residues. Germline V lookup: CDR1 LNHDA, CDR2 SQIVND (reference sequence). J lost 4 bases, V lost 5 bases, and 1 base had no gene match. CDR3 in DNA: TGTGCCAGTAGTTACAGGGGAGAGACCCAGTACTTC. This encodes CASSYRGETQYF.

The chain is built from TRBV9 and TRBJ2-2; TRBD2 matches at 8 bases. Germline CDR1 SGDLS, CDR2 YYNGEE. After removal of 2 bases from V and 5 bases from J, the junction contained 8 bases not matched to a gene. The CDR3 consists of 16 residues. DNA for the CDR3: TGTGCCAGCAGCGTTGGCGGGGGGATCCCAACCGGGGAGCTGTTTTTT. This codes for CASSVGGGIPTGELFF.

This clone came up once. The J gene is TRBJ2-5, the V gene TRBV14, with 8 nucleotides matching TRBD2. Trimming at V came to 0 bases and at J to 3 bases, leaving 6 bases not matched to a gene. The CDR3 consists of 16 residues. Germline lookup yields CDR1 SGHDN and CDR2 FVKESK. The DNA of the CDR3 is TGTGCCAGCAGCCAAGATCCGGGGACTAGTAAAGAGACCCAGTACTTC. Protein sequence: CASSQDPGTSKETQYF.

A remark on this clone: Mismatch with germline at one junction end may stem from a read error. CDR3 amino acids: CASSLGVRTGGINF. The CDR3 DNA follows: TGTGCCAGCAGCTTAGGCGTTCGGACAGGGGGCATAAACTTC. The V and J genes are TRBV11-2 and TRBJ2-7, with 11 bases matching TRBD1. This CDR3 has 14 amino acids. CDR1 and CDR2 (germline): SGHAT, FQNNGV.

The chain joins TRBV4-2 to TRBJ2-3; 13 positions agree with TRBD2. Germline V CDR1 and CDR2: LGHNA, YNFKEQ. The CDR3 totals 18 residues. V gave up 4 bases and J gave up 0 bases; unmatched junction bases: 7. The DNA of the CDR3 is TGTGCCAGCAGCCCCCTCGGGACTAGCGGGGCTAGCACAGATACGCAGTATTTT. Residues: CASSPLGTSGASTDTQYF.

The rearrangement uses TRBV9 and TRBJ1-4, with D possibly TRBD1 on 6 matching bases. This CDR3 region has 15 residues. Germline V gene lookup returns CDR1 SGDLS and CDR2 YYNGEE. Trimming took 5 bases from V and 4 from J, leaving 15 bases between them. The CDR3 DNA reads as TGTGCCAGCAGTCCTAAACAGGGATATAATGAAAAACTGTTTTTT. Protein sequence: CASSPKQGYNEKLFF.

The V gene is TRBV19, the J gene TRBJ1-1; D uncertain. V lost 7 bases and J lost 1, with 10 bases in between. CDR1 is LNHDA and CDR2 is SQIVND in the germline V gene (reference sequence). The CDR3 covers 13 residues. The CDR3 DNA is TGTGCCAGTAAGTTTAGAGGGAACACTGAAGCTTTCTTT. The encoded protein is CASKFRGNTEAFF. Together with reference TRBV19 and TRBJ1-1, the CDR3 gives the full variable domain: DGGITQSPKYLFRKEGQNVTLSCEQNLNHDAMYWYRQDPGQGLRLIYYSQIVNDFQKGDIAEGYSVSREKKESFPLTVTSAQKNPTAFYLCASKFRGNTEAFFGQGTRLTVV.

This sequence joins TRBV5-4 and TRBJ1-2; 10 bases agree with TRBD1. Germline values: CDR1 SGHNT, CDR2 YYREEE (reference sequence). This CDR3 region has 15 residues. J gave up 6 bases and V 0 bases, and 5 bases lay outside the gene matches. In DNA form, the CDR3 reads TGTGCCAGCAGCTTGGCCCGACAGGGGGCAGATGGCTACACCTTC. Protein sequence: CASSLARQGADGYTF.

Only a few counts were recorded for this clone. The chain links TRBV18 to TRBJ1-5; D remains unclear. Germline values: CDR1 KGHSH, CDR2 LQKENI. The length of the CDR3 is 13 residues. Trimming pared 4 bases from V and 6 bases from J, leaving 10 bases between. The CDR3 nucleotides read TGTGCCAGCTCACAGGCAGGTGGTCAGCCCCAGCATTTT. This sequence encodes CASSQAGGQPQHF.

The rearrangement joins TRBV10-1 to TRBJ1-2, with a possible D match to TRBD1 (6 bases). From germline, CDR1 is WNHNN and CDR2 SYGVQD (reference sequence). The CDR3 consists of 14 residues. Trimming removed 4 bases from V and 10 bases from J, with 19 bases in between. The CDR3 region is CASSGQTGSSYYTF. The CDR3, as DNA: TGCGCCAGCAGTGGACAGACAGGCAGTTCCTACTACACCTTC.

The rearrangement uses TRBV18 and TRBJ2-3; 10 bases align to TRBD2. Germline lookup yields CDR1 KGHSH and CDR2 LQKENI. The V gene end was trimmed by 11 bases and the J gene end by 1 base; junction bases not matched to a gene: 3. The CDR3 is made up of 13 amino acids. Here the CDR3 reads CAGTSGGTDTQYF. Written as DNA, the CDR3 is TGTGCCGGAACTAGCGGGGGCACAGATACGCAGTATTTT.

As to this clone: In the same sample, other DNA sequences code for this CDR3. The genes are TRBV11-2 and TRBJ1-1, with a possible D match to TRBD1 (6 bases). V shed 2 bases and J shed 3 bases, with 7 bases lying between them. The CDR3 sequence is 13 residues long. The germline V gene has CDR1 SGHAT and CDR2 FQNNGV. In DNA, the CDR3 is TGTGCCAGCAGCTTACAGGGGCACACTGAAGCTTTCTTT. Encoded protein: CASSLQGHTEAFF.